These 22 T cell receptor beta chains were all obtained from the same sample, sequenced in a study of blood T cell repertoires in COVID-19. Assay: immunoSEQ multiplex PCR; the TCRdb copy retains only in-frame clones and omits some. This sample yields some 190,000 clones, of which 70% to 90% are seen a single time; about 1.5% belongs to the top ten. The sample consisted of peripheral blood. The receptor set was obtained from a man younger than 35 with active or convalescent COVID-19.

This clone was seen only a few times. The chain recombines TRBV28 with TRBJ1-4; D ambiguous. In germline, CDR1 is MDHEN, CDR2 SYDVKM. The ends were cut back, 6 bases at V and 0 bases at J, with 11 bases in the middle. The CDR3 extends over 15 amino acids. The CDR3 loop is CASRLTAATNEKLFF. Written as DNA, the CDR3 is TGTGCCAGCAGATTAACAGCTGCAACTAATGAAAAACTGTTTTTT. Together with reference TRBV28 and TRBJ1-4, the CDR3 gives the full variable domain: DVKVTQSSRYLVKRTGEKVFLECVQDMDHENMFWYRQDPGLGLRLIYFSYDVKMKEKGDIPEGYSVSREKKERFSLILESASTNQTSMYLCASRLTAATNEKLFFGSGTQLSVL.

The J gene is TRBJ2-2, the V gene TRBV27; D is ambiguous. The CDR3 totals 17 residues. V dropped 0 bases and J dropped 3 bases, with 14 bases sitting between them. Germline loops: CDR1 MNHEY, CDR2 SMNVEV (reference sequence). The CDR3 protein is CASSLSVRTLYTGELFF. The CDR3 DNA sequence: TGTGCCAGCAGTTTATCAGTCCGCACACTATACACCGGGGAGCTGTTTTTT.

The chain carries TRBV4-1 and TRBJ2-7, with D unclear. Germline lookup yields CDR1 MGHRA and CDR2 YSYEKL. Trimming cost V 3 bases and J 2 bases, with 11 bases left between them. The CDR3 covers 14 residues. CDR3 DNA sequence: TGCGCCAGCAGCCAGGAGACGGGTACCTACGAGCAGTACTTC. Translation gives CASSQETGTYEQYF.

The genes are TRBV4-1 and TRBJ2-1; maybe TRBD2 (6 bases). The CDR3 runs to 17 residues. V shed 0 bases and J shed 8 bases, with 20 bases lying between them. Germline V CDR1 and CDR2: MGHRA, YSYEKL. CDR3 DNA: TGCGCCAGCAGCCAAGAATCCCCGGGACTCTTGAGCCATGAGCAGTTCTTC. Translating it yields CASSQESPGLLSHEQFF.

V gene TRBV28 combines with J gene TRBJ1-5, with 10 bases identical to TRBD1. Germline loops: CDR1 MDHEN, CDR2 SYDVKM. V was clipped by 4 bases and J by 1 base; unmatched bases: 4. This CDR3 comprises 16 residues. The CDR3 loop is CASSWRQGASNQPQHF. Here the CDR3 DNA reads TGTGCCAGCAGTTGGAGACAGGGGGCGAGCAATCAGCCCCAGCATTTT.

V is TRBV5-1 and J is TRBJ2-6, with 9 bases lining up with TRBD1. The junction had 7 bases not matched to a gene; V was cut back by 7 bases and J by 8 bases. This CDR3 region has 14 residues. In germline, CDR1 is SGHRS, CDR2 YFSETQ. The CDR3 is CASGPGQGPNVLTF. CDR3 in DNA: TGCGCCAGCGGGCCGGGACAGGGTCCCAACGTCCTGACTTTC.

This rearrangement joins TRBV18 to TRBJ1-2; D remains ambiguous. V was clipped by 3 bases and J by 8 bases, with 10 bases between them. This CDR3 is 12 amino acids long. Germline lookup yields CDR1 KGHSH and CDR2 LQKENI. CDR3 protein: CASSPRRVGYTF. For the CDR3, the DNA is TGTGCCAGCTCACCGCGGAGGGTCGGCTACACCTTC.

CDR3 bases: TGTGCCACCAGCAGACCGGGACAGGAATCCTACGAGCAGTACTTC. The encoded protein is CATSRPGQESYEQYF. The genes are TRBV15 and TRBJ2-7; TRBD1 matches at 8 bases. The CDR3 has 15 residues. CDR1 is LNHNV and CDR2 is YYDKDF in the germline V gene (reference sequence). The V segment lost 2 bases and the J segment 1 base; nucleotides outside the gene matches: 4.

This sequence joins TRBV14 and TRBJ2-3; a possible D gene is TRBD2 (6 bases). V lost 2 bases, J lost 2 bases, and 17 bases lay in between. From germline, CDR1 is SGHDN and CDR2 FVKESK. The CDR3 loop spans 17 amino acids. CDR3 sequence (DNA): TGTGCCAGCAGCCAACCACCGGGAGTGCTGCACACAGATACGCAGTATTTT. Translation gives CASSQPPGVLHTDTQYF. Complete variable domain (other parts from reference TRBV14 and TRBJ2-3): EAGVTQFPSHSVIEKGQTVTLRCDPISGHDNLYWYRRVMGKEIKFLLHFVKESKQDESGMPNNRFLAERTGGTYSTLKVQPAELEDSGVYFCASSQPPGVLHTDTQYFGPGTRLTVL.

This chain uses TRBV3-1 (or the pseudogene TRBV3-2) with TRBJ2-7, with D maybe TRBD1 (5 bases). Trimming removed 4 bases at V and 0 bases at J, with 13 bases between. Germline loops: CDR1 LGHDT, CDR2 YNNKEL (reference sequence). The CDR3 is 15 amino acids. The CDR3 DNA sequence: TGTGCCAGCAGCCCCGGAAGAGACAGCTCCTACGAGCAGTACTTC. Translation gives CASSPGRDSSYEQYF.

The rearrangement joins TRBV12-3 or TRBV12-4 to TRBJ2-7; 7 nucleotides align to TRBD1. The CDR3 has 13 residues. The V gene end was trimmed by 0 bases and the J gene end by 4 bases; junction bases not matched to a gene: 0. The CDR3 protein is CASSLATGYEQYF. CDR3 sequence (DNA): TGTGCCAGCAGTTTAGCGACAGGGTACGAGCAGTACTTC.

The chain uses TRBV30 and TRBJ1-6; D may be TRBD1 (5 bases). Trimming shortened V by 4 bases and J by 5 bases, and 12 bases separated the two germline ends. The germline CDR1 and CDR2 sequences are GTSNPN and SVGIG (reference sequence). The length of the CDR3 is 14 residues. The DNA of the CDR3 is TGTGCCTGGATCTCTGGACATAATAATTCACCCCTCCACTTT. This sequence encodes CAWISGHNNSPLHF.

V and J are TRBV27 and TRBJ2-7; the match to TRBD2 covers 7 bases. The V segment lost 6 bases and the J segment 3 bases; nucleotides outside the gene matches: 11. Germline assignment: CDR1 MNHEY and CDR2 SMNVEV (reference sequence). This CDR3 is built from 15 residues. The chain's CDR3 is CASRPWGGGIYEQYF. CDR3 coding DNA: TGTGCCAGCAGACCCTGGGGGGGAGGAATCTACGAGCAGTACTTC.

This rearrangement joins TRBV13 to TRBJ2-1, with 12 bases fitting TRBD2. Trimming removed 5 bases from V and 0 bases from J; junction bases left unmatched: 5. The CDR3 is 17 residues long. CDR1 and CDR2 from the germline V gene are PRHDT and FYEKMQ (reference sequence). CDR3 DNA: TGTGCCAGCAGCCTACTAGCGGGGGGAAGCTCCTACAATGAGCAGTTCTTC. This codes for CASSLLAGGSSYNEQFF.

V and J are TRBV4-1 and TRBJ1-5, with 8 bases fitting TRBD1. The CDR3 has 20 amino acids. Germline-derived CDR1 and CDR2 are MGHRA and YSYEKL. Germline trimming cut 0 bases from V and 0 bases from J; bases unmatched to any gene: 13. CDR3 sequence reads: CASSQEWAGGDKNSNQPQHF. DNA for the CDR3: TGCGCCAGCAGCCAAGAATGGGCAGGGGGCGATAAAAATAGCAATCAGCCCCAGCATTTT.

V and J are TRBV29-1 and TRBJ2-7; 7 bases map to TRBD1. Germline CDR1 SQVTM, CDR2 ANQGSEA. The junction had 8 bases not matched to a gene; V was cut back by 6 bases and J by 3 bases. This CDR3 spans 13 amino acids. CDR3 amino acids: CSVRQGTLYEQYF. CDR3 DNA sequence: TGCAGCGTGCGACAGGGCACTCTCTACGAGCAGTACTTC.

The chain combines TRBV6-5 with TRBJ2-7; a possible D gene is TRBD1 (6 bases). CDR1 MNHEY and CDR2 SVGAGI come from the germline V gene. The CDR3 totals 13 residues. V was clipped by 7 bases and J by 7 bases, with 17 bases between them. CDR3 in amino acids: CASTRGQTGEQYF. CDR3 DNA: TGTGCCAGCACACGAGGACAGACAGGAGAGCAGTACTTC.

The rearrangement uses TRBV3-1 (or the pseudogene TRBV3-2) and TRBJ2-2; 10 bases match TRBD2. The CDR3 spans 16 residues. The germline gives CDR1 LGHDT, CDR2 YNNKEL (reference sequence). V shed 8 bases and J 5 bases; nucleotides not matched to a gene: 11. The DNA for the CDR3 is TGTGCCAGCGGGGACCCTAGCGGGAGTTTTACCGGGGAGCTGTTTTTT. Its translation is CASGDPSGSFTGELFF.

V is TRBV28 and J is TRBJ2-3, with 10 bases aligning to TRBD2. The CDR3 spans 17 residues. V trimming: 8 bases; J trimming: 0 bases; junction bases outside the gene matches: 11. Germline CDR1 and CDR2: MDHEN and SYDVKM. The CDR3 DNA follows: TGTGCCAGCGTACCCCTACCTAGCGGGAGAAGCACAGATACGCAGTATTTT. Amino acid sequence: CASVPLPSGRSTDTQYF.

V usage is TRBV3-1 (or the pseudogene TRBV3-2) and J usage is TRBJ2-5; 8 bases fit TRBD1. Germline trimming cut 2 bases from V and 4 bases from J; bases unmatched to any gene: 6. Germline V gives CDR1 LGHDT, CDR2 YNNKEL (reference sequence). The CDR3 totals 15 residues. CDR3 coding DNA: TGTGCCAGCAGCCAACAGGGGGCGCGGATAGAGACCCAGTACTTC. Its protein product is CASSQQGARIETQYF.

The chain employs TRBV27 and TRBJ1-1, with 8 bases matching TRBD1. CDR1 and CDR2 (germline): MNHEY, SMNVEV (reference sequence). V was clipped by 5 bases and J by 1 base; unmatched bases: 3. There are 14 residues in the CDR3. CDR3 coding DNA: TGTGCCAGCAGTCCGGGGACAGGGAACACTGAAGCTTTCTTT. It codes for CASSPGTGNTEAFF.

This chain links TRBV29-1 with TRBJ2-5; D not certain. Trimming removed 7 bases from V and 0 bases from J, with 12 bases in between. In germline, CDR1 is SQVTM, CDR2 ANQGSEA. CDR3 length equals 13 residues. CDR3 sequence reads: CSARRGHQETQYF. The CDR3 region has the DNA TGCAGCGCCCGTCGTGGGCACCAAGAGACCCAGTACTTC. Variable domain in full (rest from reference TRBV29-1 and TRBJ2-5): SAVISQKPSRDICQRGTSLTIQCQVDSQVTMMFWYRQQPGQSLTLIATANQGSEATYESGFVIDKFPISRPNLTFSTLTVSNMSPEDSSIYLCSARRGHQETQYFGPGTRLLVL.